This T cell receptor beta chain was recovered during a study of breast tumors, draining lymph nodes, adjacent tissues. Study-wide results and caveats: Tumor repertoires ranked between lymph nodes and nontumor tissue in diversity, with V and J gene preferences. Tumor T cell lymph node origin was a supported hypothesis, not proven. Most tumor T cells seemingly derive from lymph node, then expand in tumor.

Axillary draining lymph nodes of breast cancer patients supplied the node samples. TCRdb ran MiXCR on the multiplex PCR reads and lists one entry per CDR3 protein. The sample has around 290,000 distinct CDR3 sequences; 30% to 35% are singletons. Germline values: CDR1 SGDLS, CDR2 YYNGEE. The CDR3 extends over 14 amino acids. Points on this clonotype: Antigen unknown. It may be a read error: a sequence one base away is much more abundant.

Sequencing was performed on axillary lymph node tissue. The chain is built from TRBV9 and TRBJ2-5, with D possibly being TRBD2 (5 bases). The sequence came from a female donor with breast cancer. Some clones in this sample may be carry-over from other donors' samples. The CDR3 sequence is CASSVVSGQETQSF. CDR3 sequence (DNA): TGTGCCAGCAGCGTAGTCAGCGGCCAAGAGACCCAGTCCTTC. Full variable domain (rest looked up from reference TRBV9 and TRBJ2-5): DSGVTQTPKHLITATGQRVTLRCSPRSGDLSVYWYQQSLDQGLQFLIQYYNGEERAKGNILERFSAQQFPDLHSELNLSSLELGDSALYFCASSVVSGQETQSFGPGTRLLVL.